This T cell receptor (beta chain) was retrieved from a study of T-cell memory formation after mild COVID-19. As for this clonotype: What it binds is not known.

The TCR alpha and TCR beta cDNA libraries, bearing sample barcodes and UMIs, were generated by 5'RACE using constant-segment primers. One entry per CDR3 protein, called by TCRdb with MiXCR from the 5' RACE reads. This sample yields about 360,000 distinct CDR3 sequences, of which 13% to 15% are seen a single time; roughly 22% belongs to the top ten. CDR1 is PRHDT and CDR2 is FYEKMQ in the germline V gene (reference sequence). The J segment lost 8 bases and the V segment lost 6 bases, leaving 10 bases of the junction unmatched. This CDR3 is 14 amino acids long. Study-wide points: SARS-CoV-2 specificity was not confirmed for second-wave clones peaking on day 37. Some clones that responded turned up in pre-infection memory, which suggests that cross-reactive memory joined in.

This sequence was found in a man between 18 and 29 years old who had mild COVID-19 (a few samples of this study predate the infection). Cell type and time point are not known. The chain employs TRBV13 and TRBJ1-2; TRBD1 matches 9 bases. Sequenced sample: PBMCs or a T cell subset sorted from them (not recorded which). The CDR3 protein is CASRHQQGQGGYTF. CDR3 in DNA: TGTGCCAGCAGACATCAGCAGGGACAGGGAGGCTACACCTTC.